This TCR beta chain was retrieved from a study of T cell responses to AZD1222 COVID-19 vaccine. Repertoires were generated with immunoSEQ multiplex PCR, while TCRdb's copy carries only in-frame clones and drops some. The sample holds 53,000 or so clones, about 85% seen once. V trimming: 2 bases; J trimming: 10 bases; junction bases outside the gene matches: 7. The length of the CDR3 is 14 residues. Per the germline V gene, CDR1 is MNHEY and CDR2 is SVGEGT. Comments on this clone: Its antigen is not known.

General study results and limits: Seropositivity was recorded at baseline in only a handful of AZD1222 recipients. Spike-specific TCR breadth and depth rose after two AZD1222 doses. Spike-spanning, vaccine-associated CD4 TCRs were dominant at 160-218 and 743-854.

The clonotype comes from an adult in good health. The sample was peripheral blood, taken on day 0 of MenACWY control vaccination. The rearrangement uses TRBV6-2 or TRBV6-3 and TRBJ1-4; the match to TRBD1 covers 7 bases. In nucleotides, the CDR3 is TGTGCCAGCAGTTACCGTCAGGGGGAAGCAAAACTGTTTTTT. It yields the protein CASSYRQGEAKLFF.